The 19 T cell receptor beta chains below all came from one sample that was sequenced in a study of cytomegalovirus exposure and HLA in healthy donors. PCR employed 60 Vbeta and 13 Jbeta primers. The table came from immunoSEQ multiplex PCR; TCRdb's copy has only in-frame clones and leaves some out. The data contain approximately 110,000 clones, over 60% of them singletons. The specimen sequenced was PBMCs. The receptors derive from a man aged 25-45 years in good health and CMV-seropositive.

This clone was found a few times. The chain is built from TRBV28 and TRBJ1-3; D perhaps matches TRBD1 (5 bases). The length of the CDR3 is 16 residues. V lost 2 bases to trimming and J lost 4 bases, with 15 bases between them. Germline-derived CDR1 and CDR2 are MDHEN and SYDVKM. The CDR3 reads CASSLRGTRSGNTIYF. The CDR3 nucleotides read TGTGCCAGCAGTTTACGGGGGACCCGGTCGGGAAACACCATATATTTT. The variable domain in full, completed from reference TRBV28 and TRBJ1-3, reads DVKVTQSSRYLVKRTGEKVFLECVQDMDHENMFWYRQDPGLGLRLIYFSYDVKMKEKGDIPEGYSVSREKKERFSLILESASTNQTSMYLCASSLRGTRSGNTIYFGEGSWLTVV.

The J gene is TRBJ2-5, the V gene TRBV18; D remains unclear. V was cut by 6 bases and J by 5 bases, with 10 bases left in between. The CDR3 is 12 residues long. Germline V gives CDR1 KGHSH, CDR2 LQKENI. Here the CDR3 DNA reads TGTGCCAGCTCCCACGAGTCGGAGACCCAGTACTTC. It yields the protein CASSHESETQYF.

The rearrangement uses TRBV9 and TRBJ2-3; 9 bases map to TRBD2. CDR3 size: 17 residues. In germline, CDR1 is SGDLS, CDR2 YYNGEE. Unmatched junction bases numbered 11, after V lost 0 bases and J lost 6 bases. For the CDR3, the DNA is TGTGCCAGCAGCGTAGAGGGCGGGGGGGACCTTAGCGATACGCAGTATTTT. This gives the protein CASSVEGGGDLSDTQYF.

The gene calls are TRBV10-3 and TRBJ2-7, with a possible D match to TRBD2 (6 bases). The CDR3 is made up of 14 amino acids. Deletions cut 10 bases from V and 3 bases from J, with 19 bases between. Germline CDR1 ENHRY, CDR2 SYGVKD. The CDR3 loop reads CATSAAGPYYEQYF. The CDR3 bases are TGTGCCACCTCGGCCGCGGGGCCTTACTACGAGCAGTACTTC.

The genes are TRBV2 and TRBJ2-7; 12 bases fit TRBD1. CDR1 and CDR2 (germline): SNHLY, FYNNEI. V dropped 6 bases and J dropped 6; count of bases not matched to a gene: 6. This CDR3 is 14 amino acids long. CDR3 bases: TGTGCCAGCAGGGCAGGGACAGGGGGCGGCGAGCAGTACTTC. It translates to CASRAGTGGGEQYF. The whole variable domain, filled in from reference TRBV2 and TRBJ2-7, reads EPEVTQTPSHQVTQMGQEVILRCVPISNHLYFYWYRQILGQKVEFLVSFYNNEISEKSEIFDDQFSVERPDGSNFTLKIRSTKLEDSAMYFCASRAGTGGGEQYFGPGTRLTVT.

V gene TRBV4-1 combines with J gene TRBJ2-1, with D possibly matching TRBD2 (5 bases). Germline assignment: CDR1 MGHRA and CDR2 YSYEKL. This CDR3 is 12 amino acids long. V lost 3 bases, J lost 8 bases, and 8 bases lay in between. The DNA of the CDR3 is TGCGCCAGCAGCCAGACGGGGTATGAGCAGTTCTTC. Protein sequence: CASSQTGYEQFF.

This clone was seen many times. CDR3 bases: TGTGCCAGCAGCGGGGACAGGCACCTCGGGGGGTACGAGCAGTACTTC. Encoded protein: CASSGDRHLGGYEQYF. The rearrangement links TRBV2 to TRBJ2-7, with D perhaps TRBD1 (8 bases). The CDR3 consists of 16 residues. Germline CDR1 SNHLY, CDR2 FYNNEI. Trimming removed 6 bases from V and 4 bases from J, with 22 bases in between. The whole variable domain, remainder taken from reference TRBV2 and TRBJ2-7, is EPEVTQTPSHQVTQMGQEVILRCVPISNHLYFYWYRQILGQKVEFLVSFYNNEISEKSEIFDDQFSVERPDGSNFTLKIRSTKLEDSAMYFCASSGDRHLGGYEQYFGPGTRLTVT.

This clone was detected a few times. This sequence joins TRBV30 and TRBJ2-7; no reliable D call. Germline V gene lookup returns CDR1 GTSNPN and CDR2 SVGIG (reference sequence). This CDR3 is 13 amino acids long. Trimming stripped 0 bases from V and 6 bases from J, with 12 bases between. The CDR3, as DNA: TGTGCCTGGAGTGTCCGGAGTATGGGCGAGCAGTACTTC. Amino acid sequence: CAWSVRSMGEQYF.

This clone appeared a few times. This chain links TRBV2 with TRBJ1-2, with no clear D. Germline V gene sequence: CDR1 SNHLY, CDR2 FYNNEI. This CDR3 contains 15 residues. Trimming removed 0 bases at V and 5 bases at J, with 13 bases between. This CDR3 reads CASSEALRGGYGYTF. CDR3 nucleotides: TGTGCCAGCAGTGAAGCGCTTCGGGGAGGATATGGCTACACCTTC.

The chain employs TRBV19 and TRBJ1-6; D gene uncertain. V was pared by 1 base and J by 9 bases, with 10 bases between. Germline CDR1 reads LNHDA; CDR2 reads SQIVND (reference sequence). CDR3 length: 14 residues. The CDR3 coding sequence is TGTGCCAGTAGTATAGGTTACGGGATTTCACCCCTCCACTTT. Amino acids: CASSIGYGISPLHF.

This chain links TRBV5-5 with TRBJ2-7; D gene ambiguous. The germline V and J ends were trimmed by 0 bases and 7 bases, with 11 bases remaining between them. The CDR3 has 13 amino acids. Germline loops: CDR1 SGHKS, CDR2 YYEKEE (reference sequence). This CDR3 is CASSLASFREQYF. The CDR3 DNA sequence: TGTGCCAGCAGCTTGGCGTCGTTCCGGGAGCAGTACTTC.

About this clone itself: An end of the junction does not agree with germline; a read error may underlie this. The gene calls are TRBV7-9 and TRBJ2-7, with 15 bases matching TRBD2. The CDR3 extends over 15 amino acids. The germline gives CDR1 SEHNR, CDR2 FQNEAQ (reference sequence). CDR3 protein: CSSSLGTSGGYEQYF. The CDR3 bases are TGTTCCAGCAGCCTCGGGACTAGCGGGGGGTACGAGCAGTACTTC.

This clone was seen only a few times. The V and J genes are TRBV5-5 and TRBJ1-4, with 8 positions matching TRBD1. Looked up from germline, CDR1 is SGHKS and CDR2 is YYEKEE (reference sequence). The length of the CDR3 is 15 residues. V lost 4 bases to trimming and J lost 5 bases; unmatched junction nucleotides: 7. CDR3 protein: CASSRSDRENEKLFF. DNA of the CDR3: TGTGCCAGCAGCCGATCGGACAGGGAGAATGAAAAACTGTTTTTT.

This clone was counted a single time. In DNA form, the CDR3 reads TGCAGCGTTGGGGAGGTCAGCCAAGAGACCCAGTACTTC. Its translation is CSVGEVSQETQYF. The chain joins TRBV29-1 to TRBJ2-5, with D possibly TRBD2 on 6 matching bases. There are 13 residues in the CDR3. The germline CDR1 and CDR2 sequences are SQVTM and ANQGSEA. V dropped 4 bases and J dropped 1 base, with 10 bases sitting between them.

The genes are TRBV6-6 and TRBJ1-2; D is possibly TRBD1 (5 bases). CDR3 length equals 13 residues. Germline CDR1 MNHNY, CDR2 SVGAGI (reference sequence). Trimming removed 7 bases from V and 6 bases from J, with 15 bases in between. The CDR3 protein is CASTTQGAHGYTF. DNA for the CDR3: TGTGCCAGCACCACCCAGGGCGCACATGGCTACACCTTC.

J is TRBJ2-7 and V is TRBV2, with D possibly TRBD1 on 6 matching bases. The CDR3 is 13 amino acids. Per germline, CDR1 SNHLY and CDR2 FYNNEI. The V end was cut by 4 bases, the J end by 4 bases, with 11 bases between. The CDR3, as DNA: TGTGCCAGCAGTGCCGGCAGGGGATACGAGCAGTACTTC. Translated: CASSAGRGYEQYF.

The rearrangement uses TRBV10-3 and TRBJ2-1; the D is unclear. Trimming shortened V by 3 bases and J by 0 bases, and 6 bases separated the two germline ends. Looked up from germline, CDR1 is ENHRY and CDR2 is SYGVKD. This CDR3 has 14 residues. CDR3 bases: TGTGCCATCAGTGACTCTAGCTCCTACAATGAGCAGTTCTTC. This encodes CAISDSSSYNEQFF.

This clone was picked up a small number of times. The chain recombines TRBV5-3 with TRBJ2-7; TRBD1 matches 7 bases. TRBV5-3 counts as an open reading frame of uncertain function. The CDR3 spans 14 residues. V dropped 4 bases and J dropped 3; count of bases not matched to a gene: 7. The CDR3 region is CARSPTGLGYEQYF. CDR3 DNA sequence: TGTGCCAGAAGCCCGACAGGGTTAGGCTACGAGCAGTACTTC.

This clone has a handful of counts. This chain links TRBV6-5 with TRBJ1-1, with D perhaps TRBD1 (5 bases). This CDR3 is built from 14 residues. The ends were cut back, 5 bases at V and 6 bases at J, with 16 bases in the middle. CDR1 is MNHEY and CDR2 is SVGAGI in the germline V gene. CDR3 coding DNA: TGTGCCAGCAGTAAGGACGGGGGGATCCCTGAAGCTTTCTTT. It specifies CASSKDGGIPEAFF.